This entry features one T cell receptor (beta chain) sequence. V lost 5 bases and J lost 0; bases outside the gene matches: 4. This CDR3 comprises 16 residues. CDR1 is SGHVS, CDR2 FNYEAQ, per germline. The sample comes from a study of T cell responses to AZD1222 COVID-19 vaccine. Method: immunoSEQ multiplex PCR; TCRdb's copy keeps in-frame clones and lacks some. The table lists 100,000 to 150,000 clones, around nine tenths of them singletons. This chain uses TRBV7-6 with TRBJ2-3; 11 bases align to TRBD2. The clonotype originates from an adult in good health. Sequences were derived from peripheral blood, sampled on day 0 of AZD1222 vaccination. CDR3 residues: CASSPRLAGSTDTQYF. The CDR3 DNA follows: TGTGCCAGCAGCCCAAGACTAGCGGGAAGCACAGATACGCAGTATTTT.